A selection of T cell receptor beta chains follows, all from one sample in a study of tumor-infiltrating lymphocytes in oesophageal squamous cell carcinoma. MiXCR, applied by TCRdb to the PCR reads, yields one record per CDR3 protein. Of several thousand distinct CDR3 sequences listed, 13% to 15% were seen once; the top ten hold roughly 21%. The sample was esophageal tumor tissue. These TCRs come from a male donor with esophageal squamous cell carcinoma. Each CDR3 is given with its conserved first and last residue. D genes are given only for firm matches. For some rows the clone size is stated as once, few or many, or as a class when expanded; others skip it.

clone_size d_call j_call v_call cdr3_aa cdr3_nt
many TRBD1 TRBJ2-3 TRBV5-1 CASSLDGQGPTDTQYF TGCGCCAGCAGCTTGGATGGACAGGGGCCCACAGATACGCAGTATTTT
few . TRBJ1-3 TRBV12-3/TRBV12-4 CASSFSAETGNTIYF TGTGCCAGCAGTTTCAGCGCAGAAACTGGAAACACCATATATTTT
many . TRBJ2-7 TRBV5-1 CASSLQGNEQYF TGCGCCAGCAGCTTACAGGGCAATGAGCAGTACTTC
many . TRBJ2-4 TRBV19 CASREGITVAKNIQYF TGTGCCAGTAGAGAAGGGATTACGGTAGCCAAAAACATTCAGTACTTC
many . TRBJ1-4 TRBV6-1 CASSYFGTNEKLFF TGTGCCAGCAGTTACTTTGGAACTAATGAAAAACTGTTTTTT
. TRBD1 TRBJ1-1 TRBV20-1 CSATRDSGNTEAFF TGCAGTGCTACAAGGGACAGCGGGAACACTGAAGCTTTCTTT
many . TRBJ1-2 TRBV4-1 CASSQPGRLSYGYTF TGCGCCAGCAGCCAACCTGGCCGCTTGTCGTATGGCTACACCTTC
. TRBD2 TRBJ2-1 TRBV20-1 CSAPKIIAGGSNEQFF TGCAGTGCTCCTAAAATAATAGCGGGGGGATCCAATGAGCAGTTCTTC
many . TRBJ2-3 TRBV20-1 CSADSGSTDTQYF TGCAGTGCTGATTCTGGCTCCACAGATACGCAGTATTTT
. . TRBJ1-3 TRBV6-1 CASSPRRFAGNTIYF TGTGCCAGCAGTCCACGTCGGTTCGCTGGAAACACGATATATTTT
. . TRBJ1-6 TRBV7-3 CASSLRGLDVQYF TGTGCCAGCAGCTTACGAGGGTTGGATGTGCAGTACTTT
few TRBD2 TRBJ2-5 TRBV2 CASTGPGGWSDEQYF TGTGCCAGCACCGGCCCGGGGGGATGGAGTGATGAGCAGTACTTC
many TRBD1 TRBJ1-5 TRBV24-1 CATSEGQGGGQPQHF TGTGCCACCAGTGAGGGACAGGGAGGAGGTCAGCCCCAGCATTTT
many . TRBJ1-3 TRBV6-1 CASRTRTPGNTIYF TGTGCCAGCAGAACCCGGACGCCTGGAAACACCATATATTTT
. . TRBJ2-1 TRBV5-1 CASSYSAPPYNEQFF TGCGCCAGCAGCTATTCCGCACCGCCGTACAATGAGCAGTTCTTC
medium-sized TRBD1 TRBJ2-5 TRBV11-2 CASRETGGRETQYF TGTGCCAGCAGGGAGACAGGGGGCAGGGAGACCCAGTACTTC
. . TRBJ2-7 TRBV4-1 CASSQGLRGYNEQYF TGCGCCAGCAGCCAAGGATTGAGGGGGTACAATGAGCAGTACTTC
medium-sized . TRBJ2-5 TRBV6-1 CASSGDGRPGETQYF TGTGCCAGCAGTGGGGACGGCCGCCCGGGGGAGACCCAGTACTTC
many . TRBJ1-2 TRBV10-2 CASQDREGYTF TGCGCCAGCCAGGATCGGGAGGGCTACACCTTC
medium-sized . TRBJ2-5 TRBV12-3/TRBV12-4 CASSAEGGIGRKTQYF TGTGCCAGCTCCGCCGAGGGGGGGATTGGACGGAAGACCCAGTACTTC
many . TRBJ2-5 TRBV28 CASKGEETQYF TGTGCCAGCAAAGGGGAAGAGACCCAGTACTTC
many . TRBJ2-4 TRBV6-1 CASSSEQTGLGSPLHF TGTGCCAGCAGTTCCGAGCAGACAGGTTTGGGTTCACCCCTCCACTTC
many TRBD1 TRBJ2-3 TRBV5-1 CASSWETGGAYDTQYF TGCGCCAGCAGCTGGGAGACAGGGGGTGCTTACGATACGCAGTATTTT
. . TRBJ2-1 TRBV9 CASSVALLGGGYNEQFF TGTGCCAGCAGCGTAGCCCTACTAGGGGGGGGATACAATGAGCAGTTCTTC
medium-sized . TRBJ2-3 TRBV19 CASSRSGATDTQYF TGTGCCAGTAGTAGGTCGGGGGCCACAGATACGCAGTATTTT
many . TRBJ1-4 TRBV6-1 CASRHVSTENEKLFF TGTGCCAGCAGACACGTGTCGACGGAGAATGAAAAACTGTTTTTT
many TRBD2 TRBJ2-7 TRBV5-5 CASSFLLRGGYEQYF TGTGCCAGCAGCTTCCTCTTGCGGGGGGGCTACGAGCAGTACTTC
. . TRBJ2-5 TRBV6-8 CASTRGKTQYF TGTGCCAGCACGAGGGGAAAGACCCAGTACTTC
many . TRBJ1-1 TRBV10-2 CASSVRNTEAFF TGCGCCAGCAGTGTCAGGAACACTGAAGCTTTCTTT
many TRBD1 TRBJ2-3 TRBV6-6 CASSYKGPRGRSTDTQYF TGTGCCAGCAGTTACAAGGGCCCCAGGGGGCGAAGCACAGATACGCAGTATTTT
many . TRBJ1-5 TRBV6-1 CASRKTGFNQPQHF TGTGCCAGCAGGAAAACAGGTTTCAATCAGCCCCAGCATTTT
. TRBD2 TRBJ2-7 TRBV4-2 CASRQGLAGEQYF TGTGCCAGCAGGCAGGGACTAGCGGGCGAGCAGTACTTC
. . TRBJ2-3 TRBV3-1 CASSQDWAYHTQYF TGTGCCAGCAGCCAAGATTGGGCCTACCATACGCAGTATTTT
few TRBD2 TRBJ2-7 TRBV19 CASSISTSGRDEQYF TGTGCCAGTAGTATAAGTACTAGCGGGAGAGACGAGCAGTACTTC
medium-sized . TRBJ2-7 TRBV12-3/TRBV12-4 CASSLAGLEQYF TGTGCCAGCAGTTTGGCGGGTCTCGAGCAGTACTTC
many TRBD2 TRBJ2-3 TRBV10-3 CAISLDSGVSDTQYF TGTGCCATCAGCCTGGATAGCGGGGTGTCAGATACGCAGTATTTT
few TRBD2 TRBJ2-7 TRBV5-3 CASSYSGGAYEQYF TGTGCCAGCAGCTATAGCGGGGGGGCGTACGAGCAGTACTTC
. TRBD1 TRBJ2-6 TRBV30 CAWGDRERNSPLHF TGTGCCTGGGGGGACAGGGAGAGAAATTCACCCCTCCACTTC
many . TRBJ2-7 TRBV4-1 CASSQGYSYEQYF TGCGCCAGCAGCCAAGGGTACTCCTACGAGCAGTACTTC
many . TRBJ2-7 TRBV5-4 CASSLGESYEQYF TGTGCCAGCAGCTTAGGAGAGTCCTACGAGCAGTACTTC
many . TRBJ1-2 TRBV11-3 CASSFDPGGYTF TGTGCCAGCAGCTTCGACCCCGGGGGCTACACCTTC
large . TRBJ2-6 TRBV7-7 CASSLEGGEHLTF TGTGCTAGCAGCTTAGAGGGGGGCGAACATCTGACTTTC
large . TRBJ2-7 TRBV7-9 CASSLSSEYEQYF TGTGCCAGCAGCTTATCATCTGAATACGAGCAGTACTTC
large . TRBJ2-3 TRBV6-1 CASAFSGASLADTQYF TGTGCCAGCGCATTTTCAGGGGCTAGCCTCGCAGATACGCAGTATTTT
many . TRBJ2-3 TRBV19 CASRGNRVVTDTQYF TGTGCCAGTAGGGGAAACAGGGTGGTAACAGATACGCAGTATTTT
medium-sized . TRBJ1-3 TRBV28 CASSFLNSGNTIYF TGTGCCAGCAGTTTCCTCAACTCTGGAAACACCATATATTTT
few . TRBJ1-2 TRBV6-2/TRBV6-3 CASSYFGAGYTF TGTGCCAGCAGTTACTTTGGTGCCGGCTACACCTTC
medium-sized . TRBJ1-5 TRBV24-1 CATSEGRYSNQPQHF TGTGCCACCAGTGAAGGACGGTATAGCAATCAGCCCCAGCATTTT
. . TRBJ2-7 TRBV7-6 CASSPARRLGGGRCNEQYF TGTGCCAGCAGCCCCGCGCGAAGACTAGGGGGGGGGCGGTGCAATGAGCAGTACTTC
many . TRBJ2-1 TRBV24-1 CATSQTSSYNEQFF TGTGCCACCAGTCAGACCTCCTCCTACAATGAGCAGTTCTTC
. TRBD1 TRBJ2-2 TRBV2 CASRAGTGVSGELFF TGTGCCAGCAGAGCCGGGACAGGGGTTTCCGGGGAGCTGTTTTTT
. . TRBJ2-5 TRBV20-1 CSAKGLQETQYF TGCAGTGCTAAGGGACTTCAAGAGACCCAGTACTTC
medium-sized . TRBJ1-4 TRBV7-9 CASSLVLPLQEKLFF TGTGCCAGCAGCTTAGTCCTGCCGCTACAAGAAAAACTGTTTTTT
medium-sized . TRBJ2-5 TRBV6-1 CASLERRGQETQYF TGTGCCAGCCTCGAACGGAGGGGGCAAGAGACCCAGTACTTC